This T cell receptor (beta chain) comes out of a study of identifying expanded T cells in peripheral blood (dated by TCRdb to about 2019). A note on the overall study: Separate aliquots of the same genomic DNA pool were sequenced to produce technical replicates, and four replicates were compared in pairs.

Beyond this particular receptor, the publication reports: Across all healthy donors, variance in clone template counts between approximately two-week samples was found to increase significantly with total template count. The authors expected that over much longer intervals, such as months to years, biological variance in healthy repertoires might increase even further. The binomial model flagged approximately 1.3 differentially abundant clones between technical replicates but about 16 over around two weeks and 18 to 20 over approximately 4 weeks. The beta-binomial model significantly reduced the number of clones called differentially abundant and the false-positive rate across all healthy-donor time intervals.

During the collection period, no infections or other immune events were recorded for the healthy donors. Blood repertoires from healthy donors were used as a training cohort for calibrating time-dependent variance in a beta-binomial model of differential abundance of T-cell clones. The training cohort included approximately 10 healthy donors, of whom 3 were female and 7 were male. The donors were between about 25 and 65 years old, with an average age of roughly 41 years. Whole blood was collected from each healthy donor at three time points spaced 2 to 3 weeks apart and obtained from a commercial supplier. For immunosequencing, genomic DNA was extracted from whole blood that had not been sorted. The immunoSEQ Assay, which relies on bias-controlled multiplex PCR amplification of genomic DNA, was used to profile TCRbeta CDR3 regions. In the paper's pipeline: To quantify the absolute abundance of each unique TCRbeta CDR3 region, the sequences were collapsed and filtered. Differential abundance was tested with a binomial (Fisher-equivalent) model and with a beta-binomial model adding time-dependent variance fitted from healthy donors. Clones with fewer than 5 combined templates were removed, and a clone was called differentially abundant if the clone's Benjamini-Hochberg FDR was below 0.01. Using the form v = (b*log(k)+a)^2, the beta-binomial variance was modeled as a function of the total template count across the two samples. TCRdb carries this immuneACCESS record with in-frame sequences only. Its versions omit some clonotypes, under half of them owing to an unresolved V gene in the studies checked, with the rest unexplained. D and trimming were read from the DNA, whereas the V and J calls and clone size are those reported in that table. In all, the sample holds around 56,000 clones, and over 75% of those were seen once. Roughly a sixth of the sample comes from the top ten.

Worth noting for this clone: Its cognate antigen has yet to be identified. No base-level quality is on record; no much larger clone is a single base apart.

The specimen was blood. This TCR was recovered from a person between 18 and 75 years old in good health.

The nucleotides are TGTGCCTGCCGACAGGGGGTGGAGACTGAAGCTTTCTTT. The translation is CACRQGVETEAFF. This chain is built from TRBV30 and TRBJ1-1; 9 junctional bases match TRBD1. V and J are trimmed by 6 bases and 5 bases, and the gene matches miss 7 bases of the junction. The CDR3 sequence holds 13 residues, the cysteine and phenylalanine included. The entry retains the CDR3 DNA only, 39 bases that are in frame from base 1. The germline V gene (reference sequence) yields GTSNPN for CDR1 and SVGIG for CDR2.